One and the same sample provided the 2 T cell receptor beta chains below, sequenced in a study of OX40 agonist ivuxolimab in advanced cancers. TCRdb's copy holds only in-frame clones and misses some; the assay was immunoSEQ multiplex PCR. The table has about 32,000 clones, roughly 76% seen once. This specimen was CD4+ or CD8+ T cells sorted from blood, taken in a trial of the OX40 agonist ivuxolimab. These receptors came from an adult with an advanced solid tumor such as melanoma, head and neck, liver or kidney cancer.

CDR3 residues: CASKEGSGLVNEQFF. CDR3 DNA: TGCGCCAGCAAGGAGGGAAGCGGACTAGTCAATGAGCAGTTCTTC. The rearrangement links TRBV5-1 to TRBJ2-1, with 7 bases lining up with TRBD2. The trim removed 6 bases at V and 6 bases at J, leaving 12 bases unmatched. Germline CDR1 reads SGHRS; CDR2 reads YFSETQ. This CDR3 has 15 residues.

The rearrangement links TRBV11-3 to TRBJ1-1; D uncertain. V dropped 4 bases and J dropped 1 base, with 10 bases sitting between them. Germline V gene sequence: CDR1 SGHNT, CDR2 YENEEA. The CDR3 sequence is 14 residues long. CDR3 nucleotide sequence: TGTGCCAGCAGCTCCGGTGGGCAGAACACTGAAGCTTTCTTT. Translated, it gives CASSSGGQNTEAFF.